This T cell receptor (beta chain) was captured in a study of cytomegalovirus exposure and HLA in healthy donors (dated by TCRdb to the late 2010s). As for the study more broadly: An earlier analysis of approximately 600 of the donors reported approximately 270 Gb of sequence data and more than 90 million unique TCR beta sequences from 150 million to 200 million T cells. An early release covering roughly 600 HLA-typed donors comprised approximately 290 gigabases of sequencing data and 85 million to 100 million unique TCR sequences. In a later genetic analysis, genome-wide SNP genotypes for about 55% of the roughly 700 donors were used, and that subset was treated as a discovery cohort. Five DR-DQ haplotypes were handled as single units for association and clustering, since linkage in the cohort was strong. Of the 300 to 500 genotyped donors, 81% were placed in the genetic ancestry cluster associated with self-reported Caucasian donors. The study aimed to test whether cataloging public T cell receptors could reveal signatures of past pathogen exposure. All discovery cohort repertoires had been generated using a single sequencing platform. Besides the first cohort of around 700 subjects, a separate validation cohort made up of some 110 different subjects was used. Typing coverage varied by locus: 629-630 donors for A, B, C, DRB1 and DQB1; approximately 500 for DQA1; approximately 570 for DPA1; fewer than 480 for DPB1. Rather than using new phenotypic data, the later analysis identified candidate immune exposures from TCR beta sequences and from how often those sequences occurred across donors. On average, 235,054 unique TCR beta nucleotide sequences were sequenced per donor among 398 genotyped donors of the cohort, with roughly 18% of those sequences being non-productive. Class I and class II HLA loci were covered by the typing at four-digit resolution. To study patterns of TCR occurrence, a later analysis re-analyzed previously published TCR beta repertoires from under 750 donors and added high-resolution HLA genotyping. To decide whether each TCR beta V gene segment behaved as functional or pseudogenic, an earlier analysis of some 570 of the donors relied on high-throughput TCR beta sequencing. High-throughput TCR immunosequencing, statistical association of individual TCRs with disease status, and machine learning were combined to predict cytomegalovirus infection status. The study profiled the T cell repertoires of about 640 subjects by immunosequencing and related them to cytomegalovirus serostatus. Donor age, sex, ethnicity and CMV serostatus were compiled together with the repertoire data.

Library construction relied on the immunoSEQ multiplex PCR assay. A mixture of 60 forward primers for TCR Vbeta segments and 13 reverse primers for TCR Jbeta segments was used in the multiplex PCR. The CDR3 region of rearranged TCR beta genes was amplified from genomic DNA by a multiplex PCR assay. The amplified TCR beta libraries were sequenced on the Illumina HiSeq System as 87-base-pair reads. The source study handled its data this way. A later analysis tallied 80 million to 95 million unique TCR beta chains across the approximately 670 repertoires, and approximately 11 million of those chains were shared by two or more donors. A nearest-neighbor algorithm error-corrected the raw reads and collapsed the reads into unique sequences, merging closely related sequences to remove PCR and sequencing errors. To assign V, D and J gene segments, CDR3 sequences were aligned to IMGT reference sequences. Each retained sequence needed at least a six-nucleotide match to both a V gene segment and a J gene segment. A rearrangement counted as productive if the CDR3 had no stop codons and remained in frame with V and J, and every other rearrangement counted as non-productive. CDR3 was defined by IMGT convention, running from the second conserved V-encoded cysteine to the conserved J-encoded phenylalanine. The earlier analysis of around 640 of the donors excluded sequences that lacked an unambiguous match to a single V gene segment. An earlier analysis of 450 to 650 of the donors called V segments functional above 56.7% productive rearrangements and segregating when the between-donor standard deviation exceeded 5%. A statistical classification framework was built to diagnose cytomegalovirus status from the catalog of TCR beta chain sequences. In a later analysis, V and J genes were assigned by comparing TCR nucleotide sequences against IMGT/GENE-DB human TR gene sequences. The TCRdist pipeline was used in a later analysis to assign CDR3 sequences and most-parsimonious VDJ recombination scenarios. In a later analysis, every TCR beta chain was defined by the combination of its CDR3 amino acid sequence and its V-gene family, and reads without a unique V-gene family were dropped. In a later analysis, nearly 600 highly shared, low-generation-probability nucleotide sequences were removed to address suspected cross-contamination and a sequencing artifact. A later analysis calculated a clonal expansion index for each public chain from normalized within-repertoire ranks of inferred template counts. Generation probabilities in a later analysis came from a VDJ recombination model fitted to out-of-frame rearrangements, and those results were checked against IGoR. Hypergeometric tests were used in a later analysis to score TCR-TCR, TCR-HLA and TCR-CMV co-occurrence, with a repertoire-size bias correction applied to the TCR pairs. A later analysis estimated false discovery rates by permuting HLA or CMV assignments 20 times. A later analysis grouped co-occurring TCRs with DBSCAN, adding TCRdist sequence similarity when clustering within HLA-allele-positive subsets. For co-occurrence clustering, repertoires with fewer than 30,000 or more than 120,000 public chains were excluded, along with roughly 5 repertoires with anomalous nucleotide sharing. Sourced from immuneACCESS, this table was stored by TCRdb with only in-frame sequences that have V and J called. A share of the clones is absent; for the studies checked, an unresolved V gene accounts for under half, and the remainder has no known explanation. Clonal size and the V and J genes are those of that table, whereas D and trimming came from the DNA. This sample lists about 130,000 clones; about 81% were detected once. 5.5% to 7% of the sample lies in the top ten.

Remarks on this clone: Its cognate antigen has yet to be identified. Base qualities were left out, and no much larger clone turns up one base away.

Counted from cysteine to phenylalanine, this CDR3 has 24 amino acids. The CDR3 DNA has 72 bases and is translated from base 1. V is trimmed back by 3 bases and J by 3 bases, and the junction contains 27 bases that no gene match accounts for. General study outcomes and caveats: When HLA alleles, especially DR and DQ, strongly co-occurred, attributing TCR associations to individual alleles was difficult. Because counts were too low, some 17 rarely observed V segments, including chromosome 9 orphons, were excluded from the earlier analysis of some 540 of the donors. A later analysis associated about 17,000 TCR beta sequences with specific HLA alleles at a false discovery rate of 0.05. A group of highly shared sequence variants was considered likely to be a technical artifact of the sequencing pipeline. Only TCR beta chains were sequenced in this cohort, and the absence of alpha or paired-chain data limited detectable features. A later analysis found that HLA-associated TCR beta chains were more clonally expanded and had lower generation probabilities than equally common non-associated chains. A further reported finding was that TCR beta sequences accurately predicted the HLA-A and HLA-B alleles for most subjects in the first cohort. In a later analysis, TCR association rates were found to vary across HLA loci, with the most associated TCRs seen for DRB1 alleles and the fewest for HLA-C alleles. The study gave a list of under 200 TCR beta chains associated with cytomegalovirus. In a later analysis, most CMV-associated TCR beta chains were found to appear HLA-restricted, with HLA associations seemingly driven largely by CMV exposure. The presence/absence analyses assumed that sequencing depth was roughly uniform across donors, and that assumption may not be true. A few of the identified cytomegalovirus-associated TCR beta chains were confirmed in vitro to be specific for cytomegalovirus antigens. According to a later genetic analysis, donors in an Asian-associated ancestry cluster had fewer N-insertions in productive TCRs than the approximately 710-donor mean. Because HLA typing was missing for some donors at each locus, association tests included only the typed subset. Some IMGT-functional V segments, including TRBV6-2 and TRBV6-3, could not be distinguished by the 87-base-pair reads and were therefore excluded. The only immune exposure information available for the cohort was CMV serostatus. The authors suggested that the approach could potentially be generalized to other disease states and immunological phenotypes. Several of the top co-occurrence clusters appeared to be linked to parvovirus B19, influenza, CMV and Epstein-Barr virus, according to a later analysis. In a later genetic analysis, a missense DCLRE1C variant was associated with V-gene and J-gene trimming of TCR beta chains, and the association was replicated in an independent cohort. Correlated functional status among segregating V segments might be attributable to linkage disequilibrium, but an unknown experimental factor could not be ruled out. In an earlier analysis of around 600 of the donors, most TCR beta V segments appeared in productive rearrangements about 87% or about 30% of the time, broadly matching IMGT annotations. Most TCR sequences were seen in very few donors, while some public TCRs were found in many individuals. The classifier was reported to diagnose cytomegalovirus status with high specificity and sensitivity in both the original and validation cohorts.

The cohort was made up of 500 to 800 healthy bone marrow donors. Cohort members were all nominally healthy when sampled, although unrecorded immune exposures were likely present. The donor tested CMV seropositive, placing the donor among the approximately 290 seropositive members of the cohort. A peripheral blood sample was provided by each donor, and peripheral blood mononuclear cells were used for TCR beta sequencing. Genomic DNA was extracted from the blood cell samples with the Qiagen DNeasy Blood Extraction Kit. The sample consisted of PBMCs. The source is a woman between 40 and 55 years old in good health and CMV-seropositive. The rearranged segments are TRBV7-1 and TRBJ2-5, and TRBD2 aligns with 14 junction nucleotides. TRBV7-1 is reported as an ORF; its role is uncertain. The CDR3 protein sequence reads: CASSSAGLAGGLFSGEGFKETQYF. The nucleotides are TGTGCCAGCAGCTCCGCAGGACTAGCGGGAGGATTATTCTCGGGGGAGGGATTTAAAGAGACCCAGTACTTC.